What follows describes a single T cell receptor (beta chain). Its antigen is still unknown. No much larger clone is present one base from it, and per-base qualities are unavailable. From the germline V gene, CDR1 is SGHTS and CDR2 is YDEGEE. Cut back by 4 bases and 4 bases, the V and J ends lie 14 bases apart. The CDR3 spans 14 residues, from the cysteine through the phenylalanine. Only the CDR3 part of the read is kept: 42 bases, read in frame from the first base. The sample is drawn from a study of T cells after somatic rescue of genetic block (dated by TCRdb to about 2020). Concerning the study at large: What the study looked at was long-term robustness, specifically in a T-cell system that came about through somatic rescue of a genetic block in T-cell development.

Library method: the immunoSEQ multiplex PCR assay. Here the immuneACCESS table is served through TCRdb, limited to in-frame sequences with V and J called. Missing clones are a known gap in these copies; in checked studies unresolved V genes cover under half, and the rest lacks a known reason. Recorded for this sample are roughly 71,000 clones; roughly 93% of them occurred a single time. The ten most abundant clones make up around 2.8% of the sample. The receptor comes from a man aged 25 to 40. Sequencing input: peripheral blood mononuclear cells (PBMCs). This receptor chain uses TRBV5-8 and TRBJ2-5; a tentative D call is TRBD2 (6 bases match). The bases are TGTGCCAGCAGCGCGATGACTAGTAGAGAGACCCAGTACTTC. This sequence encodes CASSAMTSRETQYF.